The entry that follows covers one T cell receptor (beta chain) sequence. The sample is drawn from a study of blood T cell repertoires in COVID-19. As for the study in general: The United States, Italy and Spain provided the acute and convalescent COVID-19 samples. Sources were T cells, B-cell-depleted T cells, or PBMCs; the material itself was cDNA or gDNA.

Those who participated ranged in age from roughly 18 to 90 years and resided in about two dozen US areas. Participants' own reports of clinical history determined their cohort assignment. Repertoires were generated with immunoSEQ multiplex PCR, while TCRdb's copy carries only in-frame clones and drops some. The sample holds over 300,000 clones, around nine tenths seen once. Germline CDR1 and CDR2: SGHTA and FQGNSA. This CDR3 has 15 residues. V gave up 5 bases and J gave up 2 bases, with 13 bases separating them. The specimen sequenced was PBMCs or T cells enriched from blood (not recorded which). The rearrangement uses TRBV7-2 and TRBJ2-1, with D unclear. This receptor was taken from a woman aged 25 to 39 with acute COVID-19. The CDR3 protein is CASSPGRSTYNEQFF. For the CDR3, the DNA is TGTGCCAGCAGCCCAGGCAGGTCTACCTACAATGAGCAGTTCTTC.